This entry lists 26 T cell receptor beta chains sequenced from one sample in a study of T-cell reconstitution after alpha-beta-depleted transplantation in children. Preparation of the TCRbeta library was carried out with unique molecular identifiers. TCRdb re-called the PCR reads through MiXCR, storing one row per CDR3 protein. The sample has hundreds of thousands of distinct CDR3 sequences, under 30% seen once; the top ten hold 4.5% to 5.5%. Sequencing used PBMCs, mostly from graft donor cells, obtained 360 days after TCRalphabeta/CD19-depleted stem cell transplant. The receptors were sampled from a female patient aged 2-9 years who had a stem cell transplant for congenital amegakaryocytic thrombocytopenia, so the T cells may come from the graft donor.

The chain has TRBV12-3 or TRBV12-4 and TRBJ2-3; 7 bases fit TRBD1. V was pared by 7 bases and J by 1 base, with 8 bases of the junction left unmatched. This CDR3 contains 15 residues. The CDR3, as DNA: TGTGCCAGCATCAGGGGGATGGGACGCACAGATACGCAGTATTTT. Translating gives CASIRGMGRTDTQYF.

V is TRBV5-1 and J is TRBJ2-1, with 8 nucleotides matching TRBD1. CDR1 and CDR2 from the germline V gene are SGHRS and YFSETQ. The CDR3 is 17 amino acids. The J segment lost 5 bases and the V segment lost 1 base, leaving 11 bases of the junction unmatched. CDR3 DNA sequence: TGCGCCAGCAGCTTGTGGCCTCAGGGGGCGAAAGACAATGAGCAGTTCTTC. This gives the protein CASSLWPQGAKDNEQFF.

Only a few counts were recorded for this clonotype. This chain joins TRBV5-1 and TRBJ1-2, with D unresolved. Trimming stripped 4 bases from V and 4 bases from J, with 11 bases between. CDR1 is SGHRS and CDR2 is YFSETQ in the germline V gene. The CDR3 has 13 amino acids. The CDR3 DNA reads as TGCGCCAGCAGCCCACCGGATACCTATGGCTACACCTTC. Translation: CASSPPDTYGYTF.

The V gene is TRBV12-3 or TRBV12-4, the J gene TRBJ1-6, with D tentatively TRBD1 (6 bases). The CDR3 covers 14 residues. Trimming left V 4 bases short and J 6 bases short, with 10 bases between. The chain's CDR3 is CASSSGATNSPLHF. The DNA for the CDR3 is TGTGCCAGCAGTTCAGGGGCTACTAATTCACCCCTCCACTTT.

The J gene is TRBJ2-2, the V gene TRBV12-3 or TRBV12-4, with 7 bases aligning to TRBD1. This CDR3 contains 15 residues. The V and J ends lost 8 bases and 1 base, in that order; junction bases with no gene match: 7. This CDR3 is CASRRQGVNTGELFF. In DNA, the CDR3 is TGTGCCAGCCGCCGTCAGGGGGTGAACACCGGGGAGCTGTTTTTT.

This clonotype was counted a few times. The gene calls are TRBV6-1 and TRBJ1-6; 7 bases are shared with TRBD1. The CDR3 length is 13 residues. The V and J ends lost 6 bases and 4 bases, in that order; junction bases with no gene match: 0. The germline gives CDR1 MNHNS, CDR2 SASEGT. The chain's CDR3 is CASRQGYNSPLHF. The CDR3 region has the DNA TGTGCCAGCAGACAGGGGTATAATTCACCCCTCCACTTT.

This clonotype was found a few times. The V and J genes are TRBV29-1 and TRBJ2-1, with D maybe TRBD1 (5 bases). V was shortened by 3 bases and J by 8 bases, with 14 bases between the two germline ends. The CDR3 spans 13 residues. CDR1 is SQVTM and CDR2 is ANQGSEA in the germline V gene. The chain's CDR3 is CSVEVTGADEQFF. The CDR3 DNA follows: TGCAGCGTTGAGGTAACTGGGGCCGATGAGCAGTTCTTC.

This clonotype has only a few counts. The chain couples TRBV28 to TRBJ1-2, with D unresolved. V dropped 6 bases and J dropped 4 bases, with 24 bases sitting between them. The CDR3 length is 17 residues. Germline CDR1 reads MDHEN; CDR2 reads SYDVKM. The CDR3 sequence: CASSRVGRNFAGYGYTF. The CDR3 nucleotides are TGTGCCAGCAGCCGAGTGGGCAGGAATTTTGCGGGCTATGGCTACACCTTC.

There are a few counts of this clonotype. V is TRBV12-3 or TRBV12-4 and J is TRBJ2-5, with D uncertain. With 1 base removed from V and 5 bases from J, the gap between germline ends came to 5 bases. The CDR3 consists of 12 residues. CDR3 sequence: CASSLGWETQYF. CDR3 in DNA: TGTGCCAGCAGTTTAGGATGGGAGACCCAGTACTTC.

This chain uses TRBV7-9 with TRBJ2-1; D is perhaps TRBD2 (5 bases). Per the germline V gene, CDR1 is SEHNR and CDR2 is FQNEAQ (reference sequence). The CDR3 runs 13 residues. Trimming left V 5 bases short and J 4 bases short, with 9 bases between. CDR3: CASSPGMYNEQFF. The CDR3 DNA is TGTGCCAGCAGCCCCGGGATGTACAATGAGCAGTTCTTC. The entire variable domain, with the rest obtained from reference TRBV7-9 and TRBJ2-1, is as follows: DTGVSQNPRHKITKRGQNVTFRCDPISEHNRLYWYRQTLGQGPEFLTYFQNEAQLEKSRLLSDRFSAERPKGSFSTLEIQRTEQGDSAMYLCASSPGMYNEQFFGPGTRLTVL.

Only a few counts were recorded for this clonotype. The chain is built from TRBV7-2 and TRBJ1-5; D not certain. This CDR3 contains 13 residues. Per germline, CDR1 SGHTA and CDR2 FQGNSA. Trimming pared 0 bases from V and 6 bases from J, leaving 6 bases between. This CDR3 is CASSLAFSQPQHF. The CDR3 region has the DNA TGTGCCAGCAGCTTAGCGTTCAGTCAGCCCCAGCATTTT.

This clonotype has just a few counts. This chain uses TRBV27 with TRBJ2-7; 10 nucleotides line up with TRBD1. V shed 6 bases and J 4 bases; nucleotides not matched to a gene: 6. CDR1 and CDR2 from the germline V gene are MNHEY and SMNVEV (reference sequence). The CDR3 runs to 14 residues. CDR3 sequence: CASRRQGARYEQYF. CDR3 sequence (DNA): TGTGCCAGCAGGCGACAGGGGGCGCGGTACGAGCAGTACTTC.

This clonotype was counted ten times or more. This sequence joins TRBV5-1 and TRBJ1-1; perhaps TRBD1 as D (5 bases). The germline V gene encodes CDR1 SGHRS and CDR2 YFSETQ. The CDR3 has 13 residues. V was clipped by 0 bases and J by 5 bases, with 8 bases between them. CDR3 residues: CASSLGGPTEAFF. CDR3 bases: TGCGCCAGCAGCTTGGGGGGCCCAACTGAAGCTTTCTTT. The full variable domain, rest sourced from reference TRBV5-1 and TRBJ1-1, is KAGVTQTPRYLIKTRGQQVTLSCSPISGHRSVSWYQQTPGQGLQFLFEYFSETQRNKGNFPGRFSGRQFSNSRSEMNVSTLELGDSALYLCASSLGGPTEAFFGQGTRLTVV.

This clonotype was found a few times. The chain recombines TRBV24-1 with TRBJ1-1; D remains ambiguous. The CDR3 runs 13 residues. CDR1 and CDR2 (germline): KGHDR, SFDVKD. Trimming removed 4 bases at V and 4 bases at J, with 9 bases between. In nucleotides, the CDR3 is TGTGCCACCAGTGAGCAGTCAAGCACTGAAGCTTTCTTT. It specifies CATSEQSSTEAFF.

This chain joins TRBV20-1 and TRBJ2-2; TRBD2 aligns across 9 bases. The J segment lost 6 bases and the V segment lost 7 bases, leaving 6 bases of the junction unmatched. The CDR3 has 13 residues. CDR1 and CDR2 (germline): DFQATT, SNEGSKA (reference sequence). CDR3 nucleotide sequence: TGCAGTGTGGAGCGGGGGGCCTCCGGGGAGCTGTTTTTT. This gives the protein CSVERGASGELFF.

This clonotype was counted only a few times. The CDR3 sequence is CSASKVQEEQYF. The DNA for the CDR3 is TGCAGTGCTAGTAAGGTCCAAGAAGAGCAGTACTTC. The chain couples TRBV20-1 to TRBJ2-7; D remains ambiguous. Germline V gene data show CDR1 as DFQATT and CDR2 as SNEGSKA (reference sequence). The V end was cut by 3 bases, the J end by 7 bases, with 13 bases between. This CDR3 spans 12 amino acids.

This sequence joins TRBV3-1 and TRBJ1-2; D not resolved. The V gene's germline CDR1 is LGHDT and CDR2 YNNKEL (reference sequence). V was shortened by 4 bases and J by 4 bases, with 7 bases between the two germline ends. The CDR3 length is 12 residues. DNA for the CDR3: TGTGCCAGCAGCCGCCCAACCTATGGCTACACCTTC. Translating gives CASSRPTYGYTF. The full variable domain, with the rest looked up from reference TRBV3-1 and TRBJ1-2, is DTAVSQTPKYLVTQMGNDKSIKCEQNLGHDTMYWYKQDSKKFLKIMFSYNNKELIINETVPNRFSPKSPDKAHLNLHINSLELGDSAVYFCASSRPTYGYTFGSGTRLTVV.

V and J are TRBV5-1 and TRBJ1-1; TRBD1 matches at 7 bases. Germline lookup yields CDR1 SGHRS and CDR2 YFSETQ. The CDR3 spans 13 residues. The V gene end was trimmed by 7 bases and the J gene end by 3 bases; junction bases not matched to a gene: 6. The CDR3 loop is CASSGQADTEAFF. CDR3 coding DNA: TGCGCCAGCTCAGGACAGGCCGACACTGAAGCTTTCTTT. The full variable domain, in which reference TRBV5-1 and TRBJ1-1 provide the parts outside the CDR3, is KAGVTQTPRYLIKTRGQQVTLSCSPISGHRSVSWYQQTPGQGLQFLFEYFSETQRNKGNFPGRFSGRQFSNSRSEMNVSTLELGDSALYLCASSGQADTEAFFGQGTRLTVV.

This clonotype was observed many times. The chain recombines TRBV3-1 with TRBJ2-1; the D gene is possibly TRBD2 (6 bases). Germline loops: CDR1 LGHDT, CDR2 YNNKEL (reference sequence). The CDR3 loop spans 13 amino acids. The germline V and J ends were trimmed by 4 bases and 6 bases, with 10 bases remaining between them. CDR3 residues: CASSRGLPNEQFF. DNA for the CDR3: TGTGCCAGCAGCCGGGGACTTCCCAATGAGCAGTTCTTC.

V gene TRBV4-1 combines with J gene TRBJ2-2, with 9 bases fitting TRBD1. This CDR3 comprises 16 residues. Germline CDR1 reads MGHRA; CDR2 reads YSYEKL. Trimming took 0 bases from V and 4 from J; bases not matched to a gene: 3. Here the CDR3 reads CASSQDVGQGTGELFF. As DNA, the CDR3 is TGCGCCAGCAGCCAAGATGTGGGACAGGGCACCGGGGAGCTGTTTTTT.

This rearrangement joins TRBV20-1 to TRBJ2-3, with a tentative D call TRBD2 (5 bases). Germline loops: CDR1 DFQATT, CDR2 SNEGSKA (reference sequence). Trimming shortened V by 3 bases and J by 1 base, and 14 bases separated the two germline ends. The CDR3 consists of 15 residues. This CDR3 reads CSASLLERRTDTQYF. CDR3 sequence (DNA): TGCAGTGCTAGTTTGTTGGAGCGGCGCACAGATACGCAGTATTTT.

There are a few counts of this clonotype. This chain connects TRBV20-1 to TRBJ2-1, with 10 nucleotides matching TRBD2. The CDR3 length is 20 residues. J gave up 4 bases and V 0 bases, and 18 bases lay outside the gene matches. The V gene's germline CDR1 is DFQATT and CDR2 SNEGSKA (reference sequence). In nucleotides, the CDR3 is TGCAGTGCTAGAGATTGGGCATCGGGTAGCGGGGGGTCCCTATACAATGAGCAGTTCTTC. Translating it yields CSARDWASGSGGSLYNEQFF.

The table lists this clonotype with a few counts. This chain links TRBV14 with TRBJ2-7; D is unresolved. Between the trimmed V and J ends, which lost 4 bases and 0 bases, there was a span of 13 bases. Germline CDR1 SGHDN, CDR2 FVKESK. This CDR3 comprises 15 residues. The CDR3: CASSPSRRSSYEQYF. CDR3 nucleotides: TGTGCCAGCAGCCCCTCCAGACGGAGCTCCTACGAGCAGTACTTC.

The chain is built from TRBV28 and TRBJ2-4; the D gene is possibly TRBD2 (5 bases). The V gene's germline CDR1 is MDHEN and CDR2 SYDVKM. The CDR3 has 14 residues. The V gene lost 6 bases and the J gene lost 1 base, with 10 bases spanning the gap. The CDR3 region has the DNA TGTGCCAGCAGCGAGAGGGTGGCCAAAAACATTCAGTACTTC. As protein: CASSERVAKNIQYF.

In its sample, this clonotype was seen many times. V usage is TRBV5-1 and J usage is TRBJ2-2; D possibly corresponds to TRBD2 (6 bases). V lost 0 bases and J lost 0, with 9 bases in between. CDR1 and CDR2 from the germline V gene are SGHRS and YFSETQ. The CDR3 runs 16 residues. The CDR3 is CASSLVGGPNTGELFF. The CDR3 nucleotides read TGCGCCAGCAGCTTGGTGGGGGGACCGAACACCGGGGAGCTGTTTTTT.

The CDR3 DNA sequence: TGCAGCGTTGGCCAGGGACAGACTTATGGCTACACCTTC. Translating gives CSVGQGQTYGYTF. The J gene is TRBJ1-2, the V gene TRBV29-1, with 7 bases that match TRBD1. From germline, CDR1 is SQVTM and CDR2 ANQGSEA. The CDR3 totals 13 residues. V dropped 4 bases and J dropped 5; count of bases not matched to a gene: 7.